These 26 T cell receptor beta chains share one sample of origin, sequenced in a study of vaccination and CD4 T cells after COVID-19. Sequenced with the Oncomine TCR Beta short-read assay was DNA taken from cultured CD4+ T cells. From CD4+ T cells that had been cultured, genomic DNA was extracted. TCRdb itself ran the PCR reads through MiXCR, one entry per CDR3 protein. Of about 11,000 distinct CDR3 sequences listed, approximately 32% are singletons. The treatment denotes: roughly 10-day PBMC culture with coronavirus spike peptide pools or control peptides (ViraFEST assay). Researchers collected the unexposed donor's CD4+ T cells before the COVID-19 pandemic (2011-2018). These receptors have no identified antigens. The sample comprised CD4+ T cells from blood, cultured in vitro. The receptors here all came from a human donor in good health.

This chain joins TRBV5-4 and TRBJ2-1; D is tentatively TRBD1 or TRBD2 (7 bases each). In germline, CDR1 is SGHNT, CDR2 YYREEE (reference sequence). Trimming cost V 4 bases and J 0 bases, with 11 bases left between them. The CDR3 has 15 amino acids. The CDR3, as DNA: TGTGCCAGCAGCCAGGGGGGGATCTCCTACAATGAGCAGTTCTTC. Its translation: CASSQGGISYNEQFF.

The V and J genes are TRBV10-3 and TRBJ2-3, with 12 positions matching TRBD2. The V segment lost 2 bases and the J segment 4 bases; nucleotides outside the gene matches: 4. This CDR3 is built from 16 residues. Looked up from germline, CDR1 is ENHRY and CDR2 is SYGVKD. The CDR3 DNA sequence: TGTGCCATCAGTGAGCCGGGGACTAGCGGGCCAGATACGCAGTATTTT. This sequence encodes CAISEPGTSGPDTQYF.

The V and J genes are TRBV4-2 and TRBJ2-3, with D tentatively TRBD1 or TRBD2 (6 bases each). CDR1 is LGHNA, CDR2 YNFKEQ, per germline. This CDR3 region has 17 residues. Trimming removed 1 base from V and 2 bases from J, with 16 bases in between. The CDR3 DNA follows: TGTGCCAGCAGCCAAGGGGGGGCGGAGATATTCACAGATACGCAGTATTTT. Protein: CASSQGGAEIFTDTQYF.

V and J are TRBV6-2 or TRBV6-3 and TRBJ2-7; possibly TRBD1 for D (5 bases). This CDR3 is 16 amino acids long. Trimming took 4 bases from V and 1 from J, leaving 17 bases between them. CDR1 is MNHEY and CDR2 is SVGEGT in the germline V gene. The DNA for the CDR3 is TGTGCCAGCAGTTCCCGTAGGGTGGGGCCTTCCTACGAGCAGTACTTC. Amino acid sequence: CASSSRRVGPSYEQYF.

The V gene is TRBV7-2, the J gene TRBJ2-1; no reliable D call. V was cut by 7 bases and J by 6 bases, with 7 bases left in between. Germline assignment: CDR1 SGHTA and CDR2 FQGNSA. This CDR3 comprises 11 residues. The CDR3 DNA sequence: TGTGCCAGCACCTCATTCAATGAGCAGTTCTTC. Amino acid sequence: CASTSFNEQFF. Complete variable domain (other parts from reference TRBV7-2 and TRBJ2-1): GAGVSQSPSNKVTEKGKDVELRCDPISGHTALYWYRQSLGQGLEFLIYFQGNSAPDKSGLPSDRFSAERTGGSVSTLTIQRTQQEDSAVYLCASTSFNEQFFGPGTRLTVL.

The CDR3 DNA reads TGTGCCAGCAGTGCGGCGGCTAGCGGCAGCACAGATACGCAGTATTTT. Residues: CASSAAASGSTDTQYF. The chain combines TRBV6-4 with TRBJ2-3, with TRBD2 matching 7 bases. With 4 bases clipped from V and 0 bases from J, the junction kept 7 bases outside the gene matches. Germline V gene lookup returns CDR1 MRHNA and CDR2 SNTAGT. This CDR3 has 16 residues.

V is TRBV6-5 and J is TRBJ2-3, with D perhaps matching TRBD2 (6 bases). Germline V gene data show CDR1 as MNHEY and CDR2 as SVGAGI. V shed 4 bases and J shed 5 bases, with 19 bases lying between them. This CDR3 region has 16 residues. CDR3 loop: CASSFLRDSGGDTQYF. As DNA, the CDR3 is TGTGCCAGCAGTTTCCTCCGGGACTCCGGCGGAGATACGCAGTATTTT.

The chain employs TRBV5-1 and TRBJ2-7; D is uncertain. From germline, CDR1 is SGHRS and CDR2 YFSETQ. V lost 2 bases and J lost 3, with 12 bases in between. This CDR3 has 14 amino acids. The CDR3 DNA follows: TGCGCCAGCAGCTTCCAGAGTAGTCTCTACGAGCAGTACTTC. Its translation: CASSFQSSLYEQYF.

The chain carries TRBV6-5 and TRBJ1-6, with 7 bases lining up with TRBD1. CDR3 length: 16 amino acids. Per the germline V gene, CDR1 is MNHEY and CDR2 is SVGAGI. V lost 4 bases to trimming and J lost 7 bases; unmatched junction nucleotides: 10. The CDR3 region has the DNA TGTGCCAGCAGTTTAGGGACAGCCGGGCGGAATTCACCCCTCCACTTT. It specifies CASSLGTAGRNSPLHF.

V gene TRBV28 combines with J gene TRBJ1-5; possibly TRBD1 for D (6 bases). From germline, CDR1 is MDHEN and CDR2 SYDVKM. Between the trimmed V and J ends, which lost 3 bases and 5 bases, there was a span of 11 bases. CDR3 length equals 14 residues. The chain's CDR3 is CASSFTGFDQPQHF. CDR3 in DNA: TGTGCCAGCAGTTTCACAGGGTTTGATCAGCCCCAGCATTTT.

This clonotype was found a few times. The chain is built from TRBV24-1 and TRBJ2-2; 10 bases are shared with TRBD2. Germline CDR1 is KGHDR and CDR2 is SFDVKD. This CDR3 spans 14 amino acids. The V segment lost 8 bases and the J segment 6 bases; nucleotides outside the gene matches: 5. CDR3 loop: CATTSGSGSGELFF. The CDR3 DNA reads TGTGCCACCACTAGCGGGAGTGGGTCCGGGGAGCTGTTTTTT.

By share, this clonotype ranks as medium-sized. CDR3 protein: CSAGTGGITGELFF. The CDR3 DNA reads as TGCAGTGCCGGGACAGGGGGCATCACCGGGGAGCTGTTTTTT. The chain employs TRBV20-1 and TRBJ2-2, with 12 bases fitting TRBD1. Germline V CDR1 and CDR2: DFQATT, SNEGSKA (reference sequence). The J segment lost 4 bases and the V segment lost 6 bases, leaving 3 bases of the junction unmatched. This CDR3 has 14 residues.

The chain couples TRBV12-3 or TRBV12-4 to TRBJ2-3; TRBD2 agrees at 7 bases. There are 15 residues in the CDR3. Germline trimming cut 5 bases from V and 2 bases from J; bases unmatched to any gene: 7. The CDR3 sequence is CASSPWGGNTDTQYF. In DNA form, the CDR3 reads TGTGCCAGCAGTCCCTGGGGGGGGAACACAGATACGCAGTATTTT.

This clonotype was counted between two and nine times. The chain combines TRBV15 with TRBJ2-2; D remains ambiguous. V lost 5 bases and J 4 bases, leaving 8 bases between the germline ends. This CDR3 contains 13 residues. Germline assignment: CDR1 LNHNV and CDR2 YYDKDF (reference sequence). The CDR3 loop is CATSSLGTGELFF. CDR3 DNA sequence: TGTGCCACCAGCTCCCTCGGCACCGGGGAGCTGTTTTTT.

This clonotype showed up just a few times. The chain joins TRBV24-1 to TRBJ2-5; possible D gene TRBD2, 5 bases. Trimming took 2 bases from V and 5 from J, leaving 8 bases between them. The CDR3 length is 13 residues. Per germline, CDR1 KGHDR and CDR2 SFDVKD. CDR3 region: CATSDWPGETQYF. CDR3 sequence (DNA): TGTGCCACCAGTGATTGGCCGGGGGAGACCCAGTACTTC.

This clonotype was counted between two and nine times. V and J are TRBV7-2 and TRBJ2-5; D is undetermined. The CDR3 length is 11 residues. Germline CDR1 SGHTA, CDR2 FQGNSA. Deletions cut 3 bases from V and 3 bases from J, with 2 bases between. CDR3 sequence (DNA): TGTGCCAGCAGCTTTAAAGAGACCCAGTACTTC. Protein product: CASSFKETQYF.

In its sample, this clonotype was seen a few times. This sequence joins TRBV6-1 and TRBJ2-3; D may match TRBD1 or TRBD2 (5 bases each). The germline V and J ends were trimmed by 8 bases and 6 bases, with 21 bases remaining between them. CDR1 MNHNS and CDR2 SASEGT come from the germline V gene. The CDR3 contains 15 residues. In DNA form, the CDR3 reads TGTGCCAGCCGAGTGTACCCAGGGACCGACGATACGCAGTATTTT. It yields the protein CASRVYPGTDDTQYF.

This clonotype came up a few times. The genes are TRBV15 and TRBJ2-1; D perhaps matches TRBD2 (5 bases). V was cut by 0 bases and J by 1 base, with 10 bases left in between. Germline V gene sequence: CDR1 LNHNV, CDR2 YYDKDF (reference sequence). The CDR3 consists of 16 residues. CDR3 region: CATSRDFSGSYNEQFF. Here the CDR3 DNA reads TGTGCCACCAGCAGAGATTTCAGCGGATCCTACAATGAGCAGTTCTTC.

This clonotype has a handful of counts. DNA of the CDR3: TGTGCCAGCAGCAATTACCCCCTGGGGATTTCGAACGGGGAGCTGTTTTTT. Protein product: CASSNYPLGISNGELFF. The chain joins TRBV21-1 to TRBJ2-2; the table's D call of TRBD1 was not tested on the DNA. TRBV21-1 is annotated as a pseudogene. The length of the CDR3 is 17 residues.

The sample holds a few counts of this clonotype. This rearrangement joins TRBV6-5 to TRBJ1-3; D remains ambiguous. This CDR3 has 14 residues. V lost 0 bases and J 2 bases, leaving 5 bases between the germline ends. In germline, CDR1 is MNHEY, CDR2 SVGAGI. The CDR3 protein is CASSYSTAGNTIYF. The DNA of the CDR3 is TGTGCCAGCAGTTACTCGACTGCTGGAAACACCATATATTTT.

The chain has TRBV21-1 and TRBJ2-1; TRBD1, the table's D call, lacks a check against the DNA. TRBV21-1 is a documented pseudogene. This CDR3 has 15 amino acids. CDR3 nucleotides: TGTGCCAGCAGCAAGGGGCGCTCAGCGGGCAATGAGCAGTTCTTC. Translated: CASSKGRSAGNEQFF.

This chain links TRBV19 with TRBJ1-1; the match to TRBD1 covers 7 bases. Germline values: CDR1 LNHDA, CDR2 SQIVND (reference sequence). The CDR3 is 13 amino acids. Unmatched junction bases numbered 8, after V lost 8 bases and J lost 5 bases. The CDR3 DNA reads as TGTGCCAGTCAGACAGGGCCTCAAACTGAAGCTTTCTTT. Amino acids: CASQTGPQTEAFF.

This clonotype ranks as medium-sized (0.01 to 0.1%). The CDR3 sequence: CASSLEQYNSPLHF. The CDR3 bases are TGTGCCAGCAGCTTAGAACAGTATAATTCACCCCTCCACTTT. The rearrangement links TRBV7-9 to TRBJ1-6, with unresolved D. V was pared by 1 base and J by 4 bases, with 5 bases between. The germline V gene has CDR1 SEHNR and CDR2 FQNEAQ (reference sequence). The CDR3 spans 14 residues. The variable domain in full, with the rest retrieved from reference TRBV7-9 and TRBJ1-6, is DTGVSQNPRHKITKRGQNVTFRCDPISEHNRLYWYRQTLGQGPEFLTYFQNEAQLEKSRLLSDRFSAERPKGSFSTLEIQRTEQGDSAMYLCASSLEQYNSPLHFGNGTRLTVT.

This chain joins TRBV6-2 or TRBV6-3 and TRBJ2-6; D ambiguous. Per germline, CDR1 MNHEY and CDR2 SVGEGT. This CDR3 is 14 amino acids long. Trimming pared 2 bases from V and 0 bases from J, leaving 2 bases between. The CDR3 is CASSYSSGANVLTF. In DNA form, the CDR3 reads TGTGCCAGCAGTTACAGCTCTGGGGCCAACGTCCTGACTTTC.

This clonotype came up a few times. CDR3 coding DNA: TGTGCCAGCAGTCCGGGACTAGCGGGACATACTGAGCAGTTCTTC. Translated, it gives CASSPGLAGHTEQFF. The chain joins TRBV6-2 or TRBV6-3 to TRBJ2-1, with 13 bases aligning to TRBD2. The trim removed 5 bases at V and 9 bases at J, leaving 7 bases unmatched. Germline V gene sequence: CDR1 MNHEY, CDR2 SVGEGT. The CDR3 has 15 amino acids.

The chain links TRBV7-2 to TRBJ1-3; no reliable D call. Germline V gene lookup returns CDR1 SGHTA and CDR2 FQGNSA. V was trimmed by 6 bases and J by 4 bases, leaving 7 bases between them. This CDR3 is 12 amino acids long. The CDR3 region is CASSLAGNTIYF. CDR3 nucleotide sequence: TGTGCCAGCAGTCTAGCGGGAAACACCATATATTTT.